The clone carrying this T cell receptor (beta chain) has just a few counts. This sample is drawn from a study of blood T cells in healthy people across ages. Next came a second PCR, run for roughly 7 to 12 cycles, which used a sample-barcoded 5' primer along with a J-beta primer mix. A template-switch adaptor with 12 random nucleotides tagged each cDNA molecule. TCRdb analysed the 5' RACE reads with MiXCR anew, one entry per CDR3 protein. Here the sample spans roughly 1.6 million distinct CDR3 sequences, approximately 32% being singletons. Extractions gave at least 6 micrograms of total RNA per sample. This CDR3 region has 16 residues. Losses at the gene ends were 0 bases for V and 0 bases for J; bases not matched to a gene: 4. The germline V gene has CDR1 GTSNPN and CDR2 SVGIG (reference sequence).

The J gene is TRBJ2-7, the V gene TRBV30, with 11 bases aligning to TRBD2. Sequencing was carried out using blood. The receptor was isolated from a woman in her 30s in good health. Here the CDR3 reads CAWSVLSGRVSYEQYF. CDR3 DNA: TGTGCCTGGAGTGTACTTAGCGGGAGGGTCTCCTACGAGCAGTACTTC.